The 26 T cell receptor beta chains reported below all come from one sample, sequenced in a study of T cells in Graves' hyperthyroidism and ophthalmopathy. The CDR3 regions of TCR beta were amplified from RNA transcripts. With the HTBI primer set, the TCR CDR3 went through a first round of RT-PCR. A single record per CDR3 protein comes from TCRdb applying MiXCR to the multiplex PCR reads. The sample has over 650,000 distinct CDR3 sequences; 45% are singletons. Sequencing was done on a sample of peripheral blood or thyroid tissue (not recorded which). These receptors originate from an adult man with Graves' disease, either hyperthyroidism or ophthalmopathy (not recorded which).

The table lists this clonotype with many counts. The chain links TRBV7-9 to TRBJ1-6; 8 bases agree with TRBD1. With 1 base clipped from V and 10 bases from J, the junction kept 3 bases outside the gene matches. The CDR3 contains 14 residues. Germline V CDR1 and CDR2: SEHNR, FQNEAQ (reference sequence). CDR3 amino acids: CASSLEPGGSPLHF. The CDR3 DNA sequence: TGTGCCAGCAGCTTAGAGCCAGGGGGCTCACCCCTCCACTTT.

The gene calls are TRBV29-1 and TRBJ1-4; D perhaps matches TRBD1 (6 bases). The CDR3 spans 12 residues. The germline V gene encodes CDR1 SQVTM and CDR2 ANQGSEA. V lost 6 bases and J 5 bases, leaving 10 bases between the germline ends. The CDR3 nucleotides read TGCAGCGTCAATCAGGGGAATGAAAAACTGTTTTTT. This codes for CSVNQGNEKLFF.

Notes on this clonotype: The CDR3 carries no conserved terminal phenylalanine or tryptophan, so it likely arises from a read error. It is unclear where the CDR3 begins or ends on the DNA, so no DNA is shown, and the CDR3 is as TCRdb lists it. V and J are TRBV20-1 and TRBJ1-3. The CDR3 is 8 residues long, ends included. CDR1 and CDR2 (germline): DFQATT, SNEGSKA (reference sequence). This CDR3 is CSAVGGST.

This clonotype came up a few times. V usage is TRBV10-3 and J usage is TRBJ2-7; possible D gene TRBD1, 6 bases. Germline V gene data show CDR1 as ENHRY and CDR2 as SYGVKD. Trimming took off 0 bases at V and 4 bases at J, with 16 bases between the two ends. The CDR3 is 16 amino acids. The DNA of the CDR3 is TGTGCCATCAGTGAGTCTGGGGGCCGCTCCATTTACGAGCAGTACTTC. As protein: CAISESGGRSIYEQYF.

Of note for this clonotype: A much bigger clone sits one base away, suggesting this may be a read error. This rearrangement joins TRBV29-1 to TRBJ2-5; D remains unclear. Germline V gene data show CDR1 as SQVTM and CDR2 as ANQGSEA. The length of the CDR3 is 12 residues. This CDR3 is CSVVWIQEAQYF. Here the CDR3 DNA reads TGCAGCGTTGTCTGGATTCAAGAGGCCCAGTACTTC.

This clonotype was seen a handful of times. The chain is built from TRBV7-2 and TRBJ1-1; 7 bases map to TRBD1. Germline assignment: CDR1 SGHTA and CDR2 FQGNSA. J was trimmed by 3 bases and V by 4 bases; bases with no gene match: 8. CDR3 length equals 15 residues. CDR3 bases: TGTGCCAGCAGCTCGGGACAGCCATGGGACACTGAAGCTTTCTTT. Translating gives CASSSGQPWDTEAFF. The full variable domain, rest sourced from reference TRBV7-2 and TRBJ1-1, is GAGVSQSPSNKVTEKGKDVELRCDPISGHTALYWYRQSLGQGLEFLIYFQGNSAPDKSGLPSDRFSAERTGGSVSTLTIQRTQQEDSAVYLCASSSGQPWDTEAFFGQGTRLTVV.

This clonotype was observed a handful of times. This chain connects TRBV2 to TRBJ1-3; D ambiguous. V lost 4 bases, J lost 0 bases, and 13 bases lay in between. The CDR3 runs 16 residues. The germline gives CDR1 SNHLY, CDR2 FYNNEI. The CDR3 bases are TGTGCCAGCAGTGTCAAGACGGCGGCCTCTGGAAACACCATATATTTT. As protein: CASSVKTAASGNTIYF.

CDR3 protein: CASSHSGTGGAYEQYF. For the CDR3, the DNA is TGTGCCAGCAGCCACTCCGGGACAGGGGGCGCCTACGAGCAGTACTTC. The chain carries TRBV7-9 and TRBJ2-7, with 12 positions matching TRBD1. Unmatched junction bases numbered 7, after V lost 5 bases and J lost 2 bases. Germline CDR1 SEHNR, CDR2 FQNEAQ (reference sequence). This CDR3 has 16 amino acids.

CDR3 in amino acids: CASSKFSVGGNQPQHF. The CDR3, as DNA: TGTGCCAGTAGTAAATTTTCGGTTGGCGGCAATCAGCCCCAGCATTTT. The chain carries TRBV19 and TRBJ1-5; D unresolved. CDR1 LNHDA and CDR2 SQIVND come from the germline V gene (reference sequence). Trimming took off 4 bases at V and 2 bases at J, with 15 bases between the two ends. The CDR3 spans 16 residues. Full variable domain (remainder filled in from reference TRBV19 and TRBJ1-5): DGGITQSPKYLFRKEGQNVTLSCEQNLNHDAMYWYRQDPGQGLRLIYYSQIVNDFQKGDIAEGYSVSREKKESFPLTVTSAQKNPTAFYLCASSKFSVGGNQPQHFGDGTRLSIL.

This clonotype was seen only a few times. The chain couples TRBV7-9 to TRBJ2-7; D possibly corresponds to TRBD2 (6 bases). There are 15 residues in the CDR3. Germline V lookup: CDR1 SEHNR, CDR2 FQNEAQ (reference sequence). V lost 6 bases and J lost 2, with 17 bases in between. Here the CDR3 reads CASSYSTGGPYEQYF. CDR3 bases: TGTGCCAGCAGTTACTCGACTGGAGGGCCCTACGAGCAGTACTTC.

The chain recombines TRBV7-9 with TRBJ2-7, with 9 bases fitting TRBD1. With V trimmed by 3 bases and J by 3 bases, 6 bases remained unmatched. Germline-derived CDR1 and CDR2 are SEHNR and FQNEAQ (reference sequence). The CDR3 sequence is 15 residues long. The CDR3 DNA reads as TGTGCCAGCAGCTTCCGGGACAGGGCGATCTACGAGCAGTACTTC. Translation gives CASSFRDRAIYEQYF.

The chain has TRBV7-2 and TRBJ1-3, with D unresolved. The germline V gene encodes CDR1 SGHTA and CDR2 FQGNSA. V was trimmed by 4 bases and J by 0 bases, leaving 7 bases between them. There are 14 residues in the CDR3. CDR3 protein: CASSYRTSGNTIYF. The CDR3 DNA sequence: TGTGCCAGCAGCTACCGGACCTCTGGAAACACCATATATTTT.

Many counts were recorded for this clonotype. The V and J genes are TRBV7-9 and TRBJ1-1; possible D gene TRBD1, 6 bases. The CDR3 contains 13 residues. V was cut by 8 bases and J by 1 base, with 11 bases left in between. Germline V lookup: CDR1 SEHNR, CDR2 FQNEAQ (reference sequence). CDR3 bases: TGTGCCAGCCTGCGGGGGGCGAACACTGAAGCTTTCTTT. This codes for CASLRGANTEAFF.

As to this clonotype: One end of the junction does not line up with germline, which may come from a read error. The chain links TRBV10-2 to TRBJ1-1; TRBD1 matches at 7 bases. CDR1 WSHSY and CDR2 SAAADI come from the germline V gene. The CDR3 is made up of 15 amino acids. The CDR3 DNA reads TGTGCCAGCACCATAGGGACAGAACCCAACACTGAAGCTTTCTTT. Protein sequence: CASTIGTEPNTEAFF.

This clonotype was seen more than once but under ten times. The rearrangement joins TRBV20-1 to TRBJ2-7, with a possible D match to TRBD2 (6 bases). Per the germline V gene, CDR1 is DFQATT and CDR2 is SNEGSKA (reference sequence). Deletions cut 4 bases from V and 0 bases from J, with 10 bases between. The CDR3 contains 13 residues. The CDR3 bases are TGCAGTGCTATGGAGGGTTACTCCTACGAGCAGTACTTC. Translation: CSAMEGYSYEQYF.

The table lists this clonotype with a few counts. The chain couples TRBV20-1 to TRBJ2-5, with D possibly matching TRBD1 (6 bases). The germline V gene has CDR1 DFQATT and CDR2 SNEGSKA (reference sequence). Trimming removed 6 bases at V and 0 bases at J, with 17 bases between. The CDR3 runs 15 residues. The DNA of the CDR3 is TGCAGTGCCAGCCGGCAGGGGTCGTACCAAGAGACCCAGTACTTC. Translated, it gives CSASRQGSYQETQYF.

As to this clonotype: This may come from a read error, since a much larger clone is one base off. The CDR3 spells CAISDLTGGGYTF. The CDR3 nucleotides read TGTGCCATCAGTGATCTGACAGGAGGTGGCTACACCTTC. The chain couples TRBV10-3 to TRBJ1-2; maybe TRBD1 (6 bases). V gave up 3 bases and J gave up 7 bases, with 12 bases separating them. The germline V gene encodes CDR1 ENHRY and CDR2 SYGVKD. The CDR3 has 13 residues.

The chain is built from TRBV10-3 and TRBJ1-5, with 7 bases matching TRBD1. CDR3 length equals 14 residues. Germline V gives CDR1 ENHRY, CDR2 SYGVKD. Unmatched junction bases numbered 4, after V lost 6 bases and J lost 2 bases. CDR3 sequence reads: CAIRPGQRNQPQHF. Written as DNA, the CDR3 is TGTGCCATCAGGCCGGGACAGCGCAATCAGCCCCAGCATTTT.

Many counts were recorded for this clonotype. The chain recombines TRBV9 with TRBJ2-5; 14 bases line up with TRBD2. Germline V gene sequence: CDR1 SGDLS, CDR2 YYNGEE. This CDR3 contains 15 residues. Unmatched junction bases numbered 0, after V lost 0 bases and J lost 5 bases. The CDR3 nucleotides are TGTGCCAGCAGCGTAGGGACTAGCGGGAGGGAGACCCAGTACTTC. Translated: CASSVGTSGRETQYF.

The J gene is TRBJ1-1, the V gene TRBV20-1, with D possibly being TRBD1 (6 bases). There are 16 residues in the CDR3. Looked up from germline, CDR1 is DFQATT and CDR2 is SNEGSKA (reference sequence). V was trimmed by 0 bases and J by 1 base, leaving 15 bases between them. In DNA, the CDR3 is TGCAGTGCTAGAGACCAGGGGAGTAGCAGGAACACTGAAGCTTTCTTT. It translates to CSARDQGSSRNTEAFF.

V usage is TRBV7-3 and J usage is TRBJ2-2, with D possibly being TRBD1 (6 bases). CDR3 size: 16 residues. V was pared by 0 bases and J by 0 bases, with 8 bases between. CDR1 SGHTA and CDR2 FQGTGA come from the germline V gene. The CDR3: CASSLTGTTNTGELFF. DNA of the CDR3: TGTGCCAGCAGCTTAACCGGGACAACGAACACCGGGGAGCTGTTTTTT.

The rearrangement uses TRBV19 and TRBJ2-7; weak D call: TRBD1 (6 bases). V lost 1 base, J lost 0 bases, and 10 bases lay in between. Germline CDR1 is LNHDA and CDR2 is SQIVND (reference sequence). The CDR3 is made up of 15 amino acids. The CDR3 coding sequence is TGTGCCAGTAGTATAGTTCGGGACACCTCCTACGAGCAGTACTTC. Protein sequence: CASSIVRDTSYEQYF.

V usage is TRBV2 and J usage is TRBJ1-4; 10 bases agree with TRBD1. Trimming at V came to 8 bases and at J to 3 bases, leaving 9 bases not matched to a gene. Germline V gene data show CDR1 as SNHLY and CDR2 as FYNNEI. The CDR3 length is 16 residues. The CDR3 loop is CASGRDRGSANEKLFF. The CDR3 coding sequence is TGTGCCAGCGGAAGGGACAGGGGCTCAGCTAATGAAAAACTGTTTTTT.

This clonotype was seen at least ten times. V is TRBV7-2 and J is TRBJ1-1; tentatively, D is TRBD1 (6 bases). The CDR3 is 14 residues long. The germline V and J ends were trimmed by 5 bases and 5 bases, with 15 bases remaining between them. Germline V gene sequence: CDR1 SGHTA, CDR2 FQGNSA. CDR3: CASSVLRGATEAFF. CDR3 sequence (DNA): TGTGCCAGCAGCGTCCTCCGGGGGGCGACTGAAGCTTTCTTT. The full variable domain, in which reference TRBV7-2 and TRBJ1-1 provide the parts outside the CDR3, is GAGVSQSPSNKVTEKGKDVELRCDPISGHTALYWYRQSLGQGLEFLIYFQGNSAPDKSGLPSDRFSAERTGGSVSTLTIQRTQQEDSAVYLCASSVLRGATEAFFGQGTRLTVV.

Concerning this clonotype itself: A much larger clone lies one base from this, so it may be a read error. The rearrangement links TRBV10-3 to TRBJ2-5, with TRBD2 as a possible D gene (5 bases). The CDR3 sequence is 14 residues long. From germline, CDR1 is ENHRY and CDR2 SYGVKD. Written as DNA, the CDR3 is TGTGCCAGCAGTGACGGAAGCGGTCAAGAGACCCAGTACTTC. Its translation is CASSDGSGQETQYF.

The gene calls are TRBV25-1 and TRBJ1-5, with TRBD1 matching 7 bases. The CDR3 length is 14 residues. The trim removed 6 bases at V and 4 bases at J, leaving 6 bases unmatched. The germline CDR1 and CDR2 sequences are MGHDK and SYGVNS. The CDR3 DNA follows: TGTGCCAGCAGCGTAGACAGGGAGAATCAGCCCCAGCATTTT. This encodes CASSVDRENQPQHF.